The next 30 T cell receptor beta chains were all read from a single sample in a study of blood T cell repertoires in COVID-19. Assay used: immunoSEQ multiplex PCR; TCRdb lists only in-frame clones, some missing. The profile shows approximately 100,000 clones, nearly 90% of them singletons. Sequencing was done on a sample of peripheral blood. The source is a woman aged 55-70 years with acute or convalescent COVID-19.

This chain connects TRBV5-1 to TRBJ1-2; possible D gene TRBD1, 5 bases. The V end was cut by 2 bases, the J end by 3 bases, with 11 bases between. Germline V gene lookup returns CDR1 SGHRS and CDR2 YFSETQ. The CDR3 is made up of 14 amino acids. The CDR3 loop is CASSLGDSHYGYTF. CDR3 nucleotides: TGCGCCAGCAGCTTAGGTGACAGTCACTATGGCTACACCTTC.

The chain uses TRBV5-1 and TRBJ2-7, with 9 bases that match TRBD2. The CDR3 is 16 residues long. V was clipped by 0 bases and J by 2 bases; unmatched bases: 6. Germline V gene sequence: CDR1 SGHRS, CDR2 YFSETQ. The CDR3 nucleotides read TGCGCCAGCAGCTTGGGGGTGACTAGCGGTACCTACGAGCAGTACTTC. It is translated as CASSLGVTSGTYEQYF. The full variable domain, with the rest looked up from reference TRBV5-1 and TRBJ2-7, is KAGVTQTPRYLIKTRGQQVTLSCSPISGHRSVSWYQQTPGQGLQFLFEYFSETQRNKGNFPGRFSGRQFSNSRSEMNVSTLELGDSALYLCASSLGVTSGTYEQYFGPGTRLTVT.

This rearrangement joins TRBV28 to TRBJ1-6; no clear D gene. The germline V gene encodes CDR1 MDHEN and CDR2 SYDVKM. Trimming cost V 7 bases and J 10 bases, with 23 bases left between them. The CDR3 spans 16 residues. The CDR3 reads CASNKRSGSERSPLHF. In nucleotides, the CDR3 is TGTGCCAGCAATAAAAGATCAGGTTCGGAGCGGTCACCCCTCCACTTT. The full variable domain, in which reference TRBV28 and TRBJ1-6 provide the parts outside the CDR3, is DVKVTQSSRYLVKRTGEKVFLECVQDMDHENMFWYRQDPGLGLRLIYFSYDVKMKEKGDIPEGYSVSREKKERFSLILESASTNQTSMYLCASNKRSGSERSPLHFGNGTRLTVT.

Concerning this clone itself: The same CDR3 is also encoded by other DNA sequences in this sample. The chain uses TRBV5-1 and TRBJ1-1, with D perhaps TRBD1 (5 bases). This CDR3 is 14 amino acids long. V was trimmed by 0 bases and J by 5 bases, leaving 11 bases between them. Germline assignment: CDR1 SGHRS and CDR2 YFSETQ. The CDR3 loop reads CASSLGQGGTEAFF. For the CDR3, the DNA is TGCGCCAGCAGCTTGGGTCAGGGTGGGACTGAAGCTTTCTTT.

This chain links TRBV19 with TRBJ2-1; 11 nucleotides line up with TRBD2. Losses at the gene ends were 1 base for V and 9 bases for J; bases not matched to a gene: 5. The CDR3 runs to 15 residues. Germline CDR1 and CDR2: LNHDA and SQIVND (reference sequence). This CDR3 is CASSIVLAGDTEQFF. CDR3 nucleotide sequence: TGTGCCAGTAGTATAGTACTAGCGGGAGACACTGAGCAGTTCTTC.

V and J are TRBV7-8 and TRBJ1-5; D call uncertain. CDR1 is SGHVS and CDR2 is FQNEAQ in the germline V gene. CDR3 length equals 14 residues. Trimming shortened V by 6 bases and J by 4 bases, and 13 bases separated the two germline ends. CDR3 amino acids: CASSHGSFNQPQHF. CDR3 in DNA: TGTGCCAGCAGTCACGGTAGTTTTAATCAGCCCCAGCATTTT.

V gene TRBV6-2 or TRBV6-3 combines with J gene TRBJ2-7, with TRBD1 matching over 7 bases. With V trimmed by 5 bases and J by 2 bases, 3 bases remained unmatched. This CDR3 is built from 13 residues. CDR1 is MNHEY, CDR2 SVGEGT, per germline. As DNA, the CDR3 is TGTGCCAGCAGTAGGACAGGAGCCTACGAGCAGTACGTC. It is translated as CASSRTGAYEQYV.

Here the CDR3 reads CASSVGGQSNEKLFF. The DNA of the CDR3 is TGTGCCAGCAGCGTAGGTGGGCAGTCTAATGAAAAACTGTTTTTT. The chain couples TRBV9 to TRBJ1-4; no definite D call. The V end was cut by 0 bases, the J end by 3 bases, with 9 bases between. CDR1 and CDR2 (germline): SGDLS, YYNGEE. The CDR3 loop spans 15 amino acids.

The V and J genes are TRBV5-1 and TRBJ1-1; D is perhaps TRBD1 (6 bases). The CDR3 is 15 residues long. CDR1 and CDR2 (germline): SGHRS, YFSETQ. Trimming stripped 6 bases from V and 4 bases from J, with 19 bases between. The CDR3 DNA sequence: TGCGCCAGCACCCTCAATGGGCGAGGGGGCACTGAAGCTTTCTTT. Its translation: CASTLNGRGGTEAFF.

This clone was seen just once. The chain combines TRBV7-6 with TRBJ2-3; TRBD2 agrees at 8 bases. Per germline, CDR1 SGHVS and CDR2 FNYEAQ. The CDR3 contains 15 residues. The V segment lost 5 bases and the J segment 4 bases; nucleotides outside the gene matches: 8. CDR3 loop: CASSLGSGGADTQYF. The CDR3 DNA reads as TGTGCCAGCAGCCTTGGGTCGGGAGGGGCAGATACGCAGTATTTT.

The rearrangement links TRBV9 to TRBJ2-1, with D possibly matching TRBD2 (5 bases). CDR3 size: 15 residues. The germline V gene encodes CDR1 SGDLS and CDR2 YYNGEE. V was cut by 0 bases and J by 6 bases, with 13 bases left in between. The CDR3 loop is CASSVAGDLGNEQFF. CDR3 in DNA: TGTGCCAGCAGCGTAGCCGGGGATCTAGGCAATGAGCAGTTCTTC.

This chain uses TRBV24-1 with TRBJ2-3; 7 bases align to TRBD1. Germline CDR1 and CDR2: KGHDR and SFDVKD. There are 17 residues in the CDR3. The ends lost 1 base at V and 3 bases at J; junction bases unmatched: 9. The DNA of the CDR3 is TGTGCCACCAGTGATTTTAGGGGGCCGAATCCTACAGATACGCAGTATTTT. Protein: CATSDFRGPNPTDTQYF.

Written as DNA, the CDR3 is TGCAGCGTTGAAGCCAGGGGTACTTATGGCTACACCTTC. It encodes CSVEARGTYGYTF. The genes are TRBV29-1 and TRBJ1-2; a possible D gene is TRBD1 (6 bases). The CDR3 has 13 residues. Germline V gene sequence: CDR1 SQVTM, CDR2 ANQGSEA. The V gene lost 1 base and the J gene lost 5 bases, with 11 bases spanning the gap.

J is TRBJ2-3 and V is TRBV27; tentatively, D is TRBD2 (6 bases). Germline CDR1 and CDR2: MNHEY and SMNVEV (reference sequence). Trimming took 6 bases from V and 5 from J, leaving 12 bases between them. The CDR3 covers 13 residues. CDR3 in DNA: TGTGCCAGCAGCCTGGGGGAGGAAGATACGCAGTATTTT. Translated, it gives CASSLGEEDTQYF.

The V and J genes are TRBV3-1 (or the pseudogene TRBV3-2) and TRBJ1-1; D possibly corresponds to TRBD1 (6 bases). This CDR3 has 12 residues. Trimming shortened V by 2 bases and J by 9 bases, and 10 bases separated the two germline ends. Germline CDR1 LGHDT, CDR2 YNNKEL (reference sequence). This CDR3 reads CASSQFTGQAFF. As DNA, the CDR3 is TGTGCCAGCAGCCAATTTACAGGGCAAGCTTTCTTT.

The J gene is TRBJ2-1, the V gene TRBV9, with 9 bases that match TRBD1. The germline V gene encodes CDR1 SGDLS and CDR2 YYNGEE. CDR3 length: 17 residues. The trim removed 5 bases at V and 5 bases at J, leaving 14 bases unmatched. The CDR3 sequence is CASSGGEWDRANNEQFF. DNA of the CDR3: TGTGCCAGCAGTGGGGGCGAATGGGACAGGGCGAACAATGAGCAGTTCTTC.

V usage is TRBV28 and J usage is TRBJ2-2, with 10 nucleotides matching TRBD2. The germline V gene has CDR1 MDHEN and CDR2 SYDVKM. The CDR3 loop spans 15 amino acids. J was trimmed by 1 base and V by 6 bases; bases with no gene match: 2. The CDR3 DNA follows: TGTGCCAGCAGGACTAGCGGGCAGAACACCGGGGAGCTGTTTTTT. Encoded protein: CASRTSGQNTGELFF.

The chain carries TRBV11-3 and TRBJ2-7; tentatively, D is TRBD2 (6 bases). The CDR3 spans 12 residues. The V end lost 4 bases, the J end lost 7 bases, and 11 bases lay between the germline ends. Per germline, CDR1 SGHNT and CDR2 YENEEA. The CDR3 sequence is CASSSLGGEQYF. CDR3 DNA: TGTGCCAGCAGCTCGTTAGGAGGGGAGCAGTACTTC.

The genes are TRBV21-1 and TRBJ2-7; the table's D call, TRBD2, has no DNA check behind it. TRBV21-1 is a pseudogene. The CDR3 length is 18 residues. This chain's CDR3 is CASSPQGTSGRALYEQYF. The CDR3 DNA reads as TGTGCCAGCAGCCCCCAGGGGACTAGCGGGAGGGCCTTGTACGAGCAGTACTTC.

This chain joins TRBV7-8 and TRBJ2-5; 8 nucleotides align to TRBD1. Germline-derived CDR1 and CDR2 are SGHVS and FQNEAQ. Trimming removed 3 bases from V and 6 bases from J; junction bases left unmatched: 9. The CDR3 sequence is 15 residues long. The CDR3 region has the DNA TGTGCCAGCAGCTTCACCGGGACAGGAGGAAAGACCCAGTACTTC. Residues: CASSFTGTGGKTQYF.

J is TRBJ1-1 and V is TRBV5-6, with 7 bases matching TRBD1. Per the germline V gene, CDR1 is SGHDT and CDR2 is YYEEEE. V shed 4 bases and J 5 bases; nucleotides not matched to a gene: 11. The CDR3 is 15 amino acids. CDR3 nucleotide sequence: TGTGCCAGCAGCCAAAGAACCCTCAGGGGGACTGAAGCTTTCTTT. This encodes CASSQRTLRGTEAFF.

The V call is TRBV27, the J call TRBJ1-1, with 8 nucleotides matching TRBD1. The germline V gene encodes CDR1 MNHEY and CDR2 SMNVEV (reference sequence). Unmatched junction bases numbered 6, after V lost 6 bases and J lost 3 bases. The CDR3 runs to 14 residues. DNA of the CDR3: TGTGCCAGCAGATCAGGGGGCGCGTACACTGAAGCTTTCTTT. Its protein product is CASRSGGAYTEAFF.

The chain carries TRBV6-5 and TRBJ1-1; D perhaps matches TRBD1 (5 bases). Germline assignment: CDR1 MNHEY and CDR2 SVGAGI. The ends were cut back, 2 bases at V and 4 bases at J, with 11 bases in the middle. The CDR3 runs to 14 residues. The CDR3 bases are TGTGCCAGCAGTTACATCCTGGGGGGCACTGAAGCTTTCTTT. Encoded protein: CASSYILGGTEAFF.

The CDR3 loop reads CAISEPGLPGNEQFF. CDR3 coding DNA: TGTGCCATCAGTGAACCGGGACTACCCGGCAATGAGCAGTTCTTC. The chain uses TRBV10-3 and TRBJ2-1; 7 bases are shared with TRBD2. The CDR3 has 15 residues. J lost 6 bases, V lost 3 bases, and 8 bases had no gene match. The germline gives CDR1 ENHRY, CDR2 SYGVKD.

This clone was seen just once. The rearrangement uses TRBV13 and TRBJ2-7; D possibly corresponds to TRBD2 (5 bases). V gave up 3 bases and J gave up 6 bases, with 12 bases separating them. This CDR3 spans 13 amino acids. Germline lookup yields CDR1 PRHDT and CDR2 FYEKMQ (reference sequence). The CDR3 nucleotides read TGTGCCAGCAGCTTCGGAGGCAAGGGCGAGCAGTACGTC. Protein product: CASSFGGKGEQYV.

The V gene is TRBV4-2, the J gene TRBJ2-7; 8 nucleotides align to TRBD2. V trimming: 1 base; J trimming: 2 bases; junction bases outside the gene matches: 16. CDR1 is LGHNA, CDR2 YNFKEQ, per germline. CDR3 length: 19 amino acids. As DNA, the CDR3 is TGTGCCAGCAGCCAAGTCGTGAGCGGGAGCACAAAAACAGCCTACGAGCAGTACTTC. It codes for CASSQVVSGSTKTAYEQYF.

The genes are TRBV9 and TRBJ2-7; D is uncertain. Germline V lookup: CDR1 SGDLS, CDR2 YYNGEE. The V and J ends lost 0 bases and 5 bases respectively, with 9 bases between them. The CDR3 sequence is 13 residues long. The CDR3 is CASSVDGLDEQYF. The CDR3 DNA reads as TGTGCCAGCAGCGTAGACGGGTTGGACGAGCAGTACTTC.

V and J are TRBV19 and TRBJ1-4; D unresolved. V was pared by 8 bases and J by 10 bases, with 17 bases between. CDR3 size: 13 residues. CDR1 and CDR2 (germline): LNHDA, SQIVND (reference sequence). The CDR3 nucleotides read TGTGCCAGTCAGGCGGGCACCTACGGAAAACTGTTTTTT. It specifies CASQAGTYGKLFF.

Comment on this clone: One junction end disagrees with the germline gene, perhaps due to a read error. The chain combines TRBV7-7 with TRBJ2-5; a weak D match, TRBD1 (6 bases). Germline loops: CDR1 SSHAT, CDR2 FNYEAQ (reference sequence). This CDR3 spans 15 amino acids. The CDR3 sequence: CASSSYTGTGETQYF. The CDR3 region has the DNA TGTGCTAGCAGCTCCTACACAGGGACGGGAGAGACCCAGTACTTC.

The genes are TRBV19 and TRBJ2-7, with 7 bases aligning to TRBD1. The germline V gene encodes CDR1 LNHDA and CDR2 SQIVND (reference sequence). With V trimmed by 4 bases and J by 3 bases, 9 bases remained unmatched. The CDR3 totals 15 residues. In DNA, the CDR3 is TGTGCCAGTAGTAGGAGACAGGGAACACTCTACGAGCAGTACTTC. Translation gives CASSRRQGTLYEQYF.